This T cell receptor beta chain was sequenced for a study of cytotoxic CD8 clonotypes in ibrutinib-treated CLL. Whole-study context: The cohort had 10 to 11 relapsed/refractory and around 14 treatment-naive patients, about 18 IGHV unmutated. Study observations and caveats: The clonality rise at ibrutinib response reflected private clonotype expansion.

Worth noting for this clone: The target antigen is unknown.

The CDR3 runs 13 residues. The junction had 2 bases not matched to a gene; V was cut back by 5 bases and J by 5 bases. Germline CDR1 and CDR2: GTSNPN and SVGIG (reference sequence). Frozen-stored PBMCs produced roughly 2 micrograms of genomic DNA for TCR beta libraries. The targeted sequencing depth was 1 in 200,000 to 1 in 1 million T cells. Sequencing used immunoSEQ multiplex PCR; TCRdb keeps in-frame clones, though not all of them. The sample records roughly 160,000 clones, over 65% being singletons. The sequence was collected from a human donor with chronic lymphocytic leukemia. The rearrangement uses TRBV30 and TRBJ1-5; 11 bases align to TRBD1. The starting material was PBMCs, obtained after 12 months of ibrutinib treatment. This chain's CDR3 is CAWSGQGDQPQHF. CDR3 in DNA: TGTGCCTGGTCGGGACAGGGGGATCAGCCCCAGCATTTT.